The source of this T cell receptor (beta chain) is a study of cytomegalovirus exposure and HLA in healthy donors. In the PCR, 60 Vbeta and 13 Jbeta primers were used. The data were produced by immunoSEQ multiplex PCR, yet TCRdb's version contains in-frame clones alone and is incomplete. The sample includes just over 95,000 clones, about 76% of them seen just once. Regarding this clone: What it binds is not known.

Findings and caveats of the study: An assumption of roughly uniform sequencing depth across donors underlay the presence/absence analyses.

The receptor's source is a woman in her forties in good health and CMV-seronegative. The sequenced material came from PBMCs.

The DNA of the CDR3 is TGCGCCAGCAGCGACAACTACGAGCAGTACTTC. It translates to CASSDNYEQYF. The chain is built from TRBV5-1 and TRBJ2-7, with unresolved D. The CDR3 has 11 amino acids. The germline V gene has CDR1 SGHRS and CDR2 YFSETQ. Trimming removed 4 bases at V and 3 bases at J, with 5 bases between. The full variable domain, its missing parts supplied by reference TRBV5-1 and TRBJ2-7, is KAGVTQTPRYLIKTRGQQVTLSCSPISGHRSVSWYQQTPGQGLQFLFEYFSETQRNKGNFPGRFSGRQFSNSRSEMNVSTLELGDSALYLCASSDNYEQYFGPGTRLTVT.